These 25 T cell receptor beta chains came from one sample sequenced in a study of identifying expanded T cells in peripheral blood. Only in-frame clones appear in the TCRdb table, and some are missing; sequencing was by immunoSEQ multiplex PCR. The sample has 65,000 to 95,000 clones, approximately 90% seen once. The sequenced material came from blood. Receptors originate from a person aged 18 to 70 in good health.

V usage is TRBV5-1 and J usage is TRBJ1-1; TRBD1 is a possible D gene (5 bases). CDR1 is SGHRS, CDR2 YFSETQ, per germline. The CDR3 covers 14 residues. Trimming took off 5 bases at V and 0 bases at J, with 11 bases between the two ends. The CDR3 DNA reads TGCGCCAGCAGGGCAGGGAGCATGAACACTGAAGCTTTCTTT. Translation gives CASRAGSMNTEAFF.

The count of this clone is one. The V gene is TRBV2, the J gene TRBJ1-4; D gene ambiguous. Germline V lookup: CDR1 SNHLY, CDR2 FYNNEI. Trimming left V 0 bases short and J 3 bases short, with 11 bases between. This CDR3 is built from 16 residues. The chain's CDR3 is CASSEAPHRPNEKLFF. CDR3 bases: TGTGCCAGCAGTGAAGCCCCTCACCGGCCTAATGAAAAACTGTTTTTT.

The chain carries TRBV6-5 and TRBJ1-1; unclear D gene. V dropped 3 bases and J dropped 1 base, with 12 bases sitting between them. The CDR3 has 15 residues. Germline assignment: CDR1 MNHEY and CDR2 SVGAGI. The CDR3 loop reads CASSYSLGSNTEAFF. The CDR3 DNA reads TGTGCCAGCAGTTATTCTCTCGGATCGAACACTGAAGCTTTCTTT.

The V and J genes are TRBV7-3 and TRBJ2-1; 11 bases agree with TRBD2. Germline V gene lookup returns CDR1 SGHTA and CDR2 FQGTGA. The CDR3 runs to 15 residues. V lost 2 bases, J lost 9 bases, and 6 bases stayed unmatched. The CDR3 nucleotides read TGTGCCAGCAGCTTATATGGACTAGCGGGTAGTGAGCAGTTCTTC. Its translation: CASSLYGLAGSEQFF.

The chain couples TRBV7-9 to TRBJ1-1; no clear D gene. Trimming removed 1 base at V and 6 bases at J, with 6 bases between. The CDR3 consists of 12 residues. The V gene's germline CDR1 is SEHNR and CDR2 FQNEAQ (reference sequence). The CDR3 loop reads CASSLVRPEAFF. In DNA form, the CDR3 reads TGTGCCAGCAGCTTAGTACGACCTGAAGCTTTCTTT.

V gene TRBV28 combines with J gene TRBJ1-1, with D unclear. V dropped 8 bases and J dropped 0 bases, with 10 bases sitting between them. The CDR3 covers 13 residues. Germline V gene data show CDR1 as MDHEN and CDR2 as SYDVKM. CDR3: CASRQVMNTEAFF. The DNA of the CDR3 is TGTGCCAGCCGGCAGGTAATGAACACTGAAGCTTTCTTT.

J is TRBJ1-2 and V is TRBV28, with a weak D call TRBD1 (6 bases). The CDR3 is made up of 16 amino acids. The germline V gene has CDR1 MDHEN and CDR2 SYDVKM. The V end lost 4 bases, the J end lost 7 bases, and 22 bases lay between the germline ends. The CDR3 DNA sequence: TGTGCCAGCAGTTCACCGATCCTAGACAGGCGTTTTGGCTACACCTTC. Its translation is CASSSPILDRRFGYTF.

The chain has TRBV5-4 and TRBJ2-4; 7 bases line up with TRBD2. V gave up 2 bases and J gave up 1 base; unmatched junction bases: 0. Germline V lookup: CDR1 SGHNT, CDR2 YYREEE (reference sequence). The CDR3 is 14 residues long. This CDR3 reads CASSLAGAKNIQYF. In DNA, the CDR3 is TGTGCCAGCAGCTTAGCGGGGGCCAAAAACATTCAGTACTTC.

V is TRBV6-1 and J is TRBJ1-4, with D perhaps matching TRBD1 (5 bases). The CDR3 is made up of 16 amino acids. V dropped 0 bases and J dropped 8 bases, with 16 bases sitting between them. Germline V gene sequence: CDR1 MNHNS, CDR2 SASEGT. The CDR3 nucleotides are TGTGCCAGCAGTGAAGCGGGCGTCAGGGTTGAGGAAAAACTGTTTTTT. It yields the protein CASSEAGVRVEEKLFF.

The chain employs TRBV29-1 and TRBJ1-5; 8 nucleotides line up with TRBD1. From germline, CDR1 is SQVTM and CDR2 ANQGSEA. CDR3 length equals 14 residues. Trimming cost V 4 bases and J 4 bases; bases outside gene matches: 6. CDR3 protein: CSVGTGKGNQPQHF. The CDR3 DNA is TGCAGCGTTGGGACAGGGAAAGGGAATCAGCCCCAGCATTTT.

CDR3 in amino acids: CASSGTRNTIYF. CDR3 nucleotides: TGTGCCAGCAGTGGGACACGAAACACCATATATTTT. This chain joins TRBV2 and TRBJ1-3, with a weak D call TRBD1 (5 bases). V was trimmed by 4 bases and J by 5 bases, leaving 6 bases between them. This CDR3 comprises 12 residues. CDR1 and CDR2 from the germline V gene are SNHLY and FYNNEI.

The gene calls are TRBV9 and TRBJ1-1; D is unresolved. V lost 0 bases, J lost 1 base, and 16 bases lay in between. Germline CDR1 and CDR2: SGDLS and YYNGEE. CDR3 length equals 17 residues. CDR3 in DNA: TGTGCCAGCAGCGTAGGAGCCCCGGTTGGGAGGAACACTGAAGCTTTCTTT. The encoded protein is CASSVGAPVGRNTEAFF.

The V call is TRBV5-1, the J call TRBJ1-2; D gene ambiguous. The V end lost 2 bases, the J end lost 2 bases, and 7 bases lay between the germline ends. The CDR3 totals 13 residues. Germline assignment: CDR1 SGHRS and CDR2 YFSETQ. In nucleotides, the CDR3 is TGCGCCAGCAGCTTAATTGAAAACTATGGCTACACCTTC. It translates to CASSLIENYGYTF.

The chain's CDR3 is CATSGGQGFYGYTF. The CDR3 nucleotides read TGTGCCACCAGCGGAGGACAGGGATTCTATGGCTACACCTTC. This rearrangement joins TRBV15 to TRBJ1-2, with TRBD1 matching over 8 bases. Per the germline V gene, CDR1 is LNHNV and CDR2 is YYDKDF (reference sequence). J lost 4 bases, V lost 5 bases, and 6 bases had no gene match. The CDR3 spans 14 residues. Full variable domain (outside the CDR3, taken from reference TRBV15 and TRBJ1-2): DAMVIQNPRYQVTQFGKPVTLSCSQTLNHNVMYWYQQKSSQAPKLLFHYYDKDFNNEADTPDNFQSRRPNTSFCFLDIRSPGLGDTAMYLCATSGGQGFYGYTFGSGTRLTVV.

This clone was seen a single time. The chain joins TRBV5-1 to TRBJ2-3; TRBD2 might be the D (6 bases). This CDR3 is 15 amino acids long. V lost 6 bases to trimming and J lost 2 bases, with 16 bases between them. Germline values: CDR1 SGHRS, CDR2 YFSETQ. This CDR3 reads CASTLAMPHTDTQYF. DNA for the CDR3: TGCGCCAGCACCCTAGCGATGCCCCACACAGATACGCAGTATTTT.

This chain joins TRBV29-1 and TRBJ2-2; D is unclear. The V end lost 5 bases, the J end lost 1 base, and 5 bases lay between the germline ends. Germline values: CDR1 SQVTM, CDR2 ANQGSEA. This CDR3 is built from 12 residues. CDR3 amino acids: CSVQLNTGELFF. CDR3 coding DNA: TGCAGCGTTCAGCTGAACACCGGGGAGCTGTTTTTT.

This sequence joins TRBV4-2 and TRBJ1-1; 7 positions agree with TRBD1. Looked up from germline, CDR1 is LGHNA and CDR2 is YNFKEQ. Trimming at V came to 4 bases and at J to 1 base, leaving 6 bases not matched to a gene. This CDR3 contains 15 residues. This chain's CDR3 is CASSPWGQTNTEAFF. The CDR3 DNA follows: TGTGCCAGCAGCCCCTGGGGACAGACGAACACTGAAGCTTTCTTT.

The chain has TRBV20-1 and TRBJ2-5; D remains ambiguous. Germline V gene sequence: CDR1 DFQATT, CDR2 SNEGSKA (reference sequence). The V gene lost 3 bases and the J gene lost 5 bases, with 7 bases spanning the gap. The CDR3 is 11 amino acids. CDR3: CSASLGETQYF. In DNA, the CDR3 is TGCAGTGCTAGCCTCGGCGAGACCCAGTACTTC.

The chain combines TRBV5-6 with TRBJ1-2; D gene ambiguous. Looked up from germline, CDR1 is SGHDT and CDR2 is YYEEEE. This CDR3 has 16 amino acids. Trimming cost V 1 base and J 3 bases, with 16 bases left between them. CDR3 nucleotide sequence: TGTGCCAGCAGCTTGAGTCCCGGGAGAGGAGACTATGGCTACACCTTC. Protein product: CASSLSPGRGDYGYTF. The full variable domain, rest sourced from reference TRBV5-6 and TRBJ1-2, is DAGVTQSPTHLIKTRGQQVTLRCSPKSGHDTVSWYQQALGQGPQFIFQYYEEEERQRGNFPDRFSGHQFPNYSSELNVNALLLGDSALYLCASSLSPGRGDYGYTFGSGTRLTVV.

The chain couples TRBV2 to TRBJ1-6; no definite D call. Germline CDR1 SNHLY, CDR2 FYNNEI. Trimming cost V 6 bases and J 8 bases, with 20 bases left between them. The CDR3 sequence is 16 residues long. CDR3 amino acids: CASRAGLFSRDSPLHF. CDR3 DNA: TGTGCCAGCAGGGCAGGACTTTTCTCGAGGGATTCACCCCTCCACTTT. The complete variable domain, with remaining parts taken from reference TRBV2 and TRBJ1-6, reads EPEVTQTPSHQVTQMGQEVILRCVPISNHLYFYWYRQILGQKVEFLVSFYNNEISEKSEIFDDQFSVERPDGSNFTLKIRSTKLEDSAMYFCASRAGLFSRDSPLHFGNGTRLTVT.

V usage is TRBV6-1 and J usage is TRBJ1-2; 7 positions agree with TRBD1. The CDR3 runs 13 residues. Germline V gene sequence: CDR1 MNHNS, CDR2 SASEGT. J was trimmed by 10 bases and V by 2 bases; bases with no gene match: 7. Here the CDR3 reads CASSERDSTPYTF. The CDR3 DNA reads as TGTGCCAGCAGTGAAAGGGACAGTACCCCCTACACCTTC.

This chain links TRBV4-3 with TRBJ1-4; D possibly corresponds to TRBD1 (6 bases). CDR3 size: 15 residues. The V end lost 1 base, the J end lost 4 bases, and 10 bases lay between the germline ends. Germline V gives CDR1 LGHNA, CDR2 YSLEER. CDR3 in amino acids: CASSQGQERNEKLFF. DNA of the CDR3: TGCGCCAGCAGCCAAGGACAGGAGCGTAATGAAAAACTGTTTTTT.

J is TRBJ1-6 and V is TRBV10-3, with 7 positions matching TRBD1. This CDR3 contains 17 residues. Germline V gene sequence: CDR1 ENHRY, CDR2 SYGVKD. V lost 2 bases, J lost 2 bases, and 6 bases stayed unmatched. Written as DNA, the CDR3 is TGTGCCATCAGTGAGAGACAGGGAAGAACCTATAATTCACCCCTCCACTTT. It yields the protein CAISERQGRTYNSPLHF.

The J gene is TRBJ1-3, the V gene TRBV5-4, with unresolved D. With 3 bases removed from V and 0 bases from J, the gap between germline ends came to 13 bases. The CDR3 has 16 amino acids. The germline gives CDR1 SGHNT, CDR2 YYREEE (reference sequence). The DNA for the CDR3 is TGTGCCAGCAGCTCCCAGGCGTTGGGCTCTGGAAACACCATATATTTT. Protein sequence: CASSSQALGSGNTIYF.

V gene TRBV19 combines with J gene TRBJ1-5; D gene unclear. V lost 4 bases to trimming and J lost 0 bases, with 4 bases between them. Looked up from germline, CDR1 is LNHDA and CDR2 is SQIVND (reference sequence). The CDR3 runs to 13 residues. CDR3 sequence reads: CASSRGSNQPQHF. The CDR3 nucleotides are TGTGCCAGTAGTAGAGGTAGCAATCAGCCCCAGCATTTT.